The T cell receptor (beta chain) described here comes from a study of T-cell memory formation after mild COVID-19. Trimming took off 5 bases at V and 1 base at J, with 14 bases between the two ends. Germline loops: CDR1 SGHNT, CDR2 YENEEA. This CDR3 is built from 15 residues. MiXCR was run by TCRdb on the 5' RACE reads, yielding one entry per CDR3 protein. The data contain roughly 140,000 distinct CDR3 sequences, more than 13% of them seen just once; the ten biggest clones take up about 30%. The rearrangement links TRBV11-3 to TRBJ1-1; D gene unclear. This clonotype originated in an adult woman who had mild COVID-19 (a few samples of this study predate the infection). Cell type and time point are not known. The material sequenced was PBMCs or a T cell subset sorted from them (not recorded which). CDR3 amino acids: CASSPPGRQNTEAFF. In DNA form, the CDR3 reads TGTGCCAGCAGCCCTCCTGGACGGCAGAACACTGAAGCTTTCTTT.